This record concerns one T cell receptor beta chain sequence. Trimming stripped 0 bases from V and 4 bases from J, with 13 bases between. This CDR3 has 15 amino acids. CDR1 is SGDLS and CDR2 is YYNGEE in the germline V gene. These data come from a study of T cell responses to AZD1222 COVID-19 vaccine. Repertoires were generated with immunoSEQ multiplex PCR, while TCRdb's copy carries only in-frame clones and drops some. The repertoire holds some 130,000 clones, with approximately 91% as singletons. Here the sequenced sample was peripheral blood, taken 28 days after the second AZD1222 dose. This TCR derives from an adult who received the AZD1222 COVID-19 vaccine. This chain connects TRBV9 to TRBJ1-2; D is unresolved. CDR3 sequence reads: CASSVELGSTYGYTF. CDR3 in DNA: TGTGCCAGCAGCGTAGAGTTGGGGAGTACCTATGGCTACACCTTC.